This TCR beta chain was profiled in a study of cytomegalovirus exposure and HLA in healthy donors. Whole-study context: Unique TCR beta sequences numbering fewer than 130 million came from some 200 million T cells in an earlier analysis. Regarding the study as a whole: Later analysis found that TCR beta chains associated with HLA were more clonally expanded than other, equally common chains. Researchers reported in a later analysis that a missense DCLRE1C variant was tied to TCR beta V- and J-gene trimming.

A note on this clone: Its specificity is not known.

V dropped 2 bases and J dropped 5 bases, with 19 bases sitting between them. CDR3 size: 17 residues. Germline V lookup: CDR1 GTSNPN, CDR2 SVGIG (reference sequence). With 60 Vbeta and 13 Jbeta primers, the PCR was carried out. Methods used by the authors: As a later analysis found, there were 82 million or so unique TCR beta chains, of which some 10 million were shared. Generated by immunoSEQ multiplex PCR, the TCRdb table keeps only in-frame clones and is missing some. V and J calls and clone size come straight from that table; D and trimming were deduced from the DNA. The sample has 150,000 or so clones, roughly 85% seen once.

The receptor was derived from a man between 18 and 35 years old in good health and CMV-seropositive. The V and J genes are TRBV30 and TRBJ1-6; D gene uncertain. What was sequenced was PBMCs. The CDR3 spells CAWSRGGVYKDNSPLHF. The CDR3 DNA reads TGTGCCTGGAGTCGGGGTGGGGTCTATAAGGATAATTCACCCCTCCACTTT.